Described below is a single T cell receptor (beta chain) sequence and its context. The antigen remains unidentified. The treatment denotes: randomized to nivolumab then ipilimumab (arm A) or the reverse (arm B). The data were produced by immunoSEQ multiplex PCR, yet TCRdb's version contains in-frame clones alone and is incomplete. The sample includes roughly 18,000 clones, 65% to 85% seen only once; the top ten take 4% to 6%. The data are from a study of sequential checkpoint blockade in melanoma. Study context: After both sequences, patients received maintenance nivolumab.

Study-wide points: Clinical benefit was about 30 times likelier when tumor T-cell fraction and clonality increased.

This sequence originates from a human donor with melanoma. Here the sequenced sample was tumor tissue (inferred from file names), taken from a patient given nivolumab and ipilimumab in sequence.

This CDR3 reads CASSPLANYGYTF. For the CDR3, the DNA is TGTGCCAGCAGCCCCCTGGCAAACTATGGCTACACCTTC. The chain couples TRBV28 to TRBJ1-2; D remains unclear. V lost 6 bases to trimming and J lost 2 bases, with 10 bases between them. CDR1 is MDHEN and CDR2 is SYDVKM in the germline V gene. This CDR3 spans 13 amino acids.